One and the same sample provided the 10 T cell receptor beta chains below, sequenced in a study of molecular identifiers for immune sequencing clone quantification. MiXCR, run by TCRdb on the PCR reads, gives a single entry per CDR3 protein. The table has 60,000 to 75,000 distinct CDR3 sequences, around 19% seen once; the top ten hold approximately 1.5%. The sample taken for sequencing was naive CD8+ T cells from blood, with Jurkat cell RNA spiked in. Subset meaning: FACS-sorted CD8+CD4-CCR7+CD45RA+ naive T cells. All receptors come from a human donor in good health. Some libraries in this study had Jurkat cell RNA spiked in.

Regarding this clonotype: The final CDR3 position lacks the conserved phenylalanine or tryptophan, pointing to a likely read error. The chain employs TRBV7-9 and TRBJ1-5; D is possibly TRBD1 (5 bases). Germline assignment: CDR1 SEHNR and CDR2 FQNEAQ (reference sequence). The CDR3 covers 13 residues. The CDR3 nucleotides read TGTGCCTGCAGCTTGGGGACCGTTAGTCCCCAGCATCTT. Protein product: CACSLGTVSPQHL.

This clonotype was counted ten times or more. The rearrangement links TRBV3-1 to TRBJ2-1; D remains unclear. Trimming removed 0 bases at V and 3 bases at J, with 9 bases between. Germline V gives CDR1 LGHDT, CDR2 YNNKEL (reference sequence). The CDR3 is made up of 15 amino acids. CDR3: CASSQERSVYNEQFF. CDR3 bases: TGTGCCAGCAGCCAAGAAAGGTCAGTCTACAATGAGCAGTTCTTC.

This clonotype was recorded many times. V usage is TRBV20-1 and J usage is TRBJ2-7; D is unresolved. The V and J ends lost 0 bases and 1 base respectively, with 13 bases between them. In germline, CDR1 is DFQATT, CDR2 SNEGSKA (reference sequence). CDR3 length: 15 residues. The CDR3 sequence is CSAREGLDASYEQYF. DNA of the CDR3: TGCAGTGCTAGAGAAGGTCTGGACGCTTCCTACGAGCAGTACTTC.

Regarding this clonotype: A much more abundant neighbour one base away suggests this may be a read error. The CDR3 loop reads CASSFGTVNQLQHF. The CDR3 DNA reads TGTGCCAGCAGTTTCGGGACAGTCAATCAGCTCCAGCATTTT. This chain connects TRBV28 to TRBJ1-5; 7 bases match TRBD1. The germline V gene encodes CDR1 MDHEN and CDR2 SYDVKM. This CDR3 has 14 residues.

This clonotype was counted ten times or more. The V and J genes are TRBV28 and TRBJ2-3; either TRBD1 or TRBD2 may fit D (5 bases each). The CDR3 has 15 residues. Germline-derived CDR1 and CDR2 are MDHEN and SYDVKM. Trimming stripped 6 bases from V and 3 bases from J, with 16 bases between. The DNA of the CDR3 is TGTGCCAGCAGACCGTACTCCGGGACGACAGATACGCAGTATTTT. Amino acids: CASRPYSGTTDTQYF.

This clonotype was seen a few times. The chain employs TRBV27 and TRBJ2-7, with D possibly being TRBD2 (6 bases). CDR3 size: 16 residues. Trimming cost V 6 bases and J 3 bases, with 21 bases left between them. The germline gives CDR1 MNHEY, CDR2 SMNVEV (reference sequence). The DNA of the CDR3 is TGTGCCAGCAGCCTCCTTGTGGGGAGGTCCCTCTACGAGCAGTACTTC. The encoded protein is CASSLLVGRSLYEQYF.

This clonotype appeared many times. This sequence joins TRBV7-6 and TRBJ1-3; D is perhaps TRBD1 (6 bases). Germline V lookup: CDR1 SGHVS, CDR2 FNYEAQ. Trimming left V 1 base short and J 0 bases short, with 10 bases between. The CDR3 is 16 residues long. The CDR3 reads CASSLDRVGSGNTIYF. CDR3 DNA: TGTGCCAGCAGCTTAGACAGGGTAGGCTCTGGAAACACCATATATTTT.

This clonotype was seen at least ten times. The rearrangement uses TRBV20-1 and TRBJ2-7; D ambiguous. Trimming shortened V by 1 base and J by 4 bases, and 8 bases separated the two germline ends. Germline V gene lookup returns CDR1 DFQATT and CDR2 SNEGSKA (reference sequence). This CDR3 is built from 12 residues. This CDR3 reads CSARGQMYEQYF. The CDR3 DNA sequence: TGCAGTGCTAGAGGTCAGATGTACGAGCAGTACTTC.

At least ten counts were recorded for this clonotype. The V gene is TRBV7-6, the J gene TRBJ2-5; TRBD1 or TRBD2 may be the D gene (5 bases each). Germline assignment: CDR1 SGHVS and CDR2 FNYEAQ. The CDR3 totals 15 residues. V gave up 1 base and J gave up 3 bases, with 12 bases separating them. This CDR3 reads CASSLVPMGEETQYF. Written as DNA, the CDR3 is TGTGCCAGCAGCTTAGTTCCCATGGGGGAAGAGACCCAGTACTTC.

Ten or more counts support this clonotype. The CDR3 DNA sequence: TGCAGTGCTCCGGACACTAAGGTAGCGGGAGCCTCCTACGAGCAGTACTTC. Its protein is CSAPDTKVAGASYEQYF. The V call is TRBV20-1, the J call TRBJ2-7; 9 bases map to TRBD2. V gave up 5 bases and J gave up 0 bases; unmatched junction bases: 14. The CDR3 is 17 amino acids. Looked up from germline, CDR1 is DFQATT and CDR2 is SNEGSKA (reference sequence).